Listed here is a single T cell receptor beta chain. The antigen is not known. The data belong to a study of response to subunit inactivated influenza vaccine. Whole-study findings and limits: T cells newly recruited by each seasonal influenza vaccination are few, the authors suggested.

TCRdb re-called the RT-PCR reads with MiXCR, one entry per CDR3 protein. The data contain hundreds of thousands of distinct CDR3 sequences, 12% of them seen just once; the ten biggest clones take up more than 8.5%. The sequence was collected from a man aged 50-59 years who received an inactivated influenza vaccine. Sequenced here: PBMCs from blood, sampled on the day of vaccination.

The CDR3 DNA reads TGCGCCAGCAGCTTGGGTCAGGGATTAGAGACCCAGTACTTC. Its translation is CASSLGQGLETQYF. V is TRBV5-1 and J is TRBJ2-5; TRBD1 is a possible D gene (5 bases). Trimming removed 0 bases from V and 4 bases from J, with 10 bases in between. This CDR3 is built from 14 residues. Germline-derived CDR1 and CDR2 are SGHRS and YFSETQ.